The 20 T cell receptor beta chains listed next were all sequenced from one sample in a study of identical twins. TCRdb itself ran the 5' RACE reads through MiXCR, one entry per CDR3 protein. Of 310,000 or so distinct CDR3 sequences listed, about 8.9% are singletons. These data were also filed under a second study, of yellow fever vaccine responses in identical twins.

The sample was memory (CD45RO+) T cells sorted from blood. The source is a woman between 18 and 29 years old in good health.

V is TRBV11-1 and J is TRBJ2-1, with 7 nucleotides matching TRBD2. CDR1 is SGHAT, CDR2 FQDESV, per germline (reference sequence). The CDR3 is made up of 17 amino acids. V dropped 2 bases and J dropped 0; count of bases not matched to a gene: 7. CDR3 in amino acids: CASSLRAGDSSYNEQFF. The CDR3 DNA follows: TGTGCCAGCAGCTTACGGGCGGGGGATAGCTCCTACAATGAGCAGTTCTTC.

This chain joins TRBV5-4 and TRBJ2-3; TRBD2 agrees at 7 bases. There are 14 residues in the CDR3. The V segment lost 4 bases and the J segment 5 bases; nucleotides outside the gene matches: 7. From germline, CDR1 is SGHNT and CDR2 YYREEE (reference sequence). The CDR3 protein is CASSPGREVDTQYF. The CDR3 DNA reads TGTGCCAGCAGCCCTGGACGGGAGGTAGATACGCAGTATTTT. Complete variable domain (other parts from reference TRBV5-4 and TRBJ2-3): ETGVTQSPTHLIKTRGQQVTLRCSSQSGHNTVSWYQQALGQGPQFIFQYYREEENGRGNFPPRFSGLQFPNYSSELNVNALELDDSALYLCASSPGREVDTQYFGPGTRLTVL.

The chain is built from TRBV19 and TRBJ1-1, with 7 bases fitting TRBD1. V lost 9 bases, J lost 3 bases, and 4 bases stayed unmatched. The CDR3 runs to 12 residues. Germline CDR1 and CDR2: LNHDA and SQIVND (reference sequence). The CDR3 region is CASLQGYTEAFF. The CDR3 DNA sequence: TGTGCCAGCTTACAGGGGTACACTGAAGCTTTCTTT.

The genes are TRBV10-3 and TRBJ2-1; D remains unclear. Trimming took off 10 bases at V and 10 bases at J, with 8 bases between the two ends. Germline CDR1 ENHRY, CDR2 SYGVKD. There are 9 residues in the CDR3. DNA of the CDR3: TGTGCCACGTCACAGGAGCAGTTCTTC. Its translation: CATSQEQFF.

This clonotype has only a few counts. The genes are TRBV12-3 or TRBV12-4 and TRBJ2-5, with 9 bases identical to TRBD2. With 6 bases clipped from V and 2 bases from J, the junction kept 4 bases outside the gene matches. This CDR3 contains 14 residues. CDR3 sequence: CASRGLAGQETQYF. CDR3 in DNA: TGTGCCAGCAGGGGGCTAGCGGGGCAAGAGACCCAGTACTTC.

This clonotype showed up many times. The CDR3 loop reads CASSFRTGTDTQYF. The CDR3 nucleotides read TGCGCCAGCAGCTTCCGGACAGGGACAGATACGCAGTATTTT. V and J are TRBV5-1 and TRBJ2-3; TRBD1 matches at 8 bases. There are 14 residues in the CDR3. The V segment lost 2 bases and the J segment 3 bases; nucleotides outside the gene matches: 2. Germline CDR1 reads SGHRS; CDR2 reads YFSETQ.

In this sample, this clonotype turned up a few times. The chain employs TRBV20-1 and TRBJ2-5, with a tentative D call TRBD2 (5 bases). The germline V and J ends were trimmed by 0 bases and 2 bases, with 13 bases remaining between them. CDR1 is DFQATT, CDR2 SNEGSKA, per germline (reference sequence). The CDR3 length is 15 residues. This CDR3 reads CSARDPGGRQETQYF. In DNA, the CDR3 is TGCAGTGCTAGAGATCCAGGTGGGAGACAAGAGACCCAGTACTTC.

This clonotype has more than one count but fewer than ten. The CDR3 protein is CASSSNGQVVSGANVLTF. The CDR3 coding sequence is TGTGCCAGCAGTTCAAATGGACAGGTAGTCTCTGGGGCCAACGTCCTGACTTTC. The chain employs TRBV6-5 and TRBJ2-6, with 7 bases fitting TRBD1. Germline CDR1 reads MNHEY; CDR2 reads SVGAGI. V shed 4 bases, J shed 0 bases, and the junction held 9 bases outside the gene matches. This CDR3 region has 18 residues.

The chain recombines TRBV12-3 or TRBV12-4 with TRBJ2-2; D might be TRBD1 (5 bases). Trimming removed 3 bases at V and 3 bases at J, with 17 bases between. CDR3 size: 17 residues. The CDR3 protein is CASSLVWTLVHTGELFF. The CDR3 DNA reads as TGTGCCAGCAGTTTGGTGTGGACACTGGTGCACACCGGGGAGCTGTTTTTT.

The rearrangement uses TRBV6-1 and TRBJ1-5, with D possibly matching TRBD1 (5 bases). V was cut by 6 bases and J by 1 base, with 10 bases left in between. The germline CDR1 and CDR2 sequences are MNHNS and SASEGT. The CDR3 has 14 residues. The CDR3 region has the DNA TGTGCCAGCAGCACCCGGGGGAGCAATCAGCCCCAGCATTTT. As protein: CASSTRGSNQPQHF.

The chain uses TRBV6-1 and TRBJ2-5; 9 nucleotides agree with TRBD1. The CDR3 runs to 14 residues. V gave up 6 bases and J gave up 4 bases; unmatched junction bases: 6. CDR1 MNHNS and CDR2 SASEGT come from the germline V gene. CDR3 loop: CASRAGQGTETQYF. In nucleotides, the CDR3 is TGTGCCAGCAGGGCGGGACAGGGTACAGAGACCCAGTACTTC.

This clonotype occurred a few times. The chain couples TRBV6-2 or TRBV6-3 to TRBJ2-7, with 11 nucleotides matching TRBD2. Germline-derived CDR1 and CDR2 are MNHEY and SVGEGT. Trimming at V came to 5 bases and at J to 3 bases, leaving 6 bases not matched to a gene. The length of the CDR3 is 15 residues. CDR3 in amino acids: CASSTAGLAGYEQYF. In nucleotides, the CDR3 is TGTGCCAGCAGTACAGCCGGACTAGCGGGCTACGAGCAGTACTTC.

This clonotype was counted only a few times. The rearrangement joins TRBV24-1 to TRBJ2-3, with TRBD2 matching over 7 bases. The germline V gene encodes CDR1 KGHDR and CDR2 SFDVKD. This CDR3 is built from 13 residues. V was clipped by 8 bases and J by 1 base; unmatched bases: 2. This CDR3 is CATKAGGTDTQYF. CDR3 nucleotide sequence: TGTGCCACCAAGGCGGGGGGCACAGATACGCAGTATTTT.

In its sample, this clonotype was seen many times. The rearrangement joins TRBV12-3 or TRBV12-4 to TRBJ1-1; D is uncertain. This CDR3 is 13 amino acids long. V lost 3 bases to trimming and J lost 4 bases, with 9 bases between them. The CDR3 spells CASSFAGSTEAFF. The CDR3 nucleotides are TGTGCCAGCAGTTTTGCGGGGAGCACTGAAGCTTTCTTT.

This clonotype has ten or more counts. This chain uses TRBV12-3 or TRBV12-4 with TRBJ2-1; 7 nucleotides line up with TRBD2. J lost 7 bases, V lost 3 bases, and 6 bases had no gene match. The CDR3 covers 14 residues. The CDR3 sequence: CASSFTGGRNEQFF. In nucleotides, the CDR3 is TGTGCCAGCAGTTTTACGGGAGGTAGAAATGAGCAGTTCTTC.

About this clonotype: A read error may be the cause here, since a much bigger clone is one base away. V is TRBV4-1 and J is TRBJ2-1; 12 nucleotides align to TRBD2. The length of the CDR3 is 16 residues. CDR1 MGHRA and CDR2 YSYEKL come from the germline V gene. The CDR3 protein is CASSGRTSGVVDEQSF. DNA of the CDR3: TGCGCCAGCAGCGGCCGGACTAGCGGGGTGGTCGATGAGCAGTCCTTC.

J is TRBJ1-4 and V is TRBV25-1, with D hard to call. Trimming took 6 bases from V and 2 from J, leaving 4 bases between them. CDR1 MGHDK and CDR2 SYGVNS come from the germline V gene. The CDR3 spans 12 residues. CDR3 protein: CASRGTNEKLFF. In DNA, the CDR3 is TGTGCCAGCAGGGGTACTAATGAAAAACTGTTTTTT.

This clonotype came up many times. In DNA form, the CDR3 reads TGTGCCAGCAGCCCCGGGGCGGGAATCTCTGGAAACACCATATATTTT. Its protein product is CASSPGAGISGNTIYF. This sequence joins TRBV7-8 and TRBJ1-3; D perhaps matches TRBD1 (5 bases). Per the germline V gene, CDR1 is SGHVS and CDR2 is FQNEAQ. The V and J ends lost 5 bases and 0 bases respectively, with 14 bases between them. The CDR3 extends over 16 amino acids. The full variable domain, in which reference TRBV7-8 and TRBJ1-3 provide the parts outside the CDR3, is GAGVSQSPRYKVAKRGQDVALRCDPISGHVSLFWYQQALGQGPEFLTYFQNEAQLDKSGLPSDRFFAERPEGSVSTLKIQRTQQEDSAVYLCASSPGAGISGNTIYFGEGSWLTVV.

CDR3 in amino acids: CASSRTGLTNIQYF. The CDR3 nucleotides read TGTGCCAGCAGCCGGACAGGGTTGACAAACATTCAGTACTTC. The gene calls are TRBV11-2 and TRBJ2-4; 8 positions match TRBD1. CDR1 is SGHAT and CDR2 is FQNNGV in the germline V gene. The CDR3 runs to 14 residues. V trimming: 5 bases; J trimming: 6 bases; junction bases outside the gene matches: 6.

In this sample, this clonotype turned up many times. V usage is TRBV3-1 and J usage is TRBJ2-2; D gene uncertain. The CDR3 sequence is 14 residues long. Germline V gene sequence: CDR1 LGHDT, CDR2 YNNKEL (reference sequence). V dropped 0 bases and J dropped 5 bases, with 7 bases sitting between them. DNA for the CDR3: TGTGCCAGCAGCCAAGATCGAGGTACCGGGGAGCTGTTTTTT. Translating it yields CASSQDRGTGELFF.